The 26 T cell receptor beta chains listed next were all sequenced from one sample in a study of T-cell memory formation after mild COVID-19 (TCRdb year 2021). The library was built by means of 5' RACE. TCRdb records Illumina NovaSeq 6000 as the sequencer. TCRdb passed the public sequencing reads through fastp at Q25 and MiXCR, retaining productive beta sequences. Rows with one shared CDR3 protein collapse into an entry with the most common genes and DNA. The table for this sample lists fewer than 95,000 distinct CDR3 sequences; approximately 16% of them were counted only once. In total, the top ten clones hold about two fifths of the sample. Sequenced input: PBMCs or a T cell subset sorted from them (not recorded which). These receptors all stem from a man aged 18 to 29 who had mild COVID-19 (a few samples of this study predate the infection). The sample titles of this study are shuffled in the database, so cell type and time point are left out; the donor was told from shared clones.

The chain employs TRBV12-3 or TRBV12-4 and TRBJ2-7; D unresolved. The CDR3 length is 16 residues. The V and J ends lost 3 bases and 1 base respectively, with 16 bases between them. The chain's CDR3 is CASSFWPGRTSYEQYF. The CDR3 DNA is TGTGCCAGCAGTTTCTGGCCAGGCCGTACTTCCTACGAGCAGTACTTC.

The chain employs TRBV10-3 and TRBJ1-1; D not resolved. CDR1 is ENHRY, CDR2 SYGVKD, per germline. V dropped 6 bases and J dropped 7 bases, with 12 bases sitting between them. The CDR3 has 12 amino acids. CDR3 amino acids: CAIRENQREAFF. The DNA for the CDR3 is TGTGCCATCAGAGAGAACCAGCGTGAAGCTTTCTTT.

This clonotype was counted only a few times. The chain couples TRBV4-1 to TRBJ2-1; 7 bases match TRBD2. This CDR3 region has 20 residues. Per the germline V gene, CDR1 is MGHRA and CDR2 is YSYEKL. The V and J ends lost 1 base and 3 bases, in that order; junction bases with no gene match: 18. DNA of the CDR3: TGCGCCAGCAGCCAAGCGAAAATCGGTGGAACTAGCGATTTCTACAATGAGCAGTTCTTC. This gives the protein CASSQAKIGGTSDFYNEQFF.

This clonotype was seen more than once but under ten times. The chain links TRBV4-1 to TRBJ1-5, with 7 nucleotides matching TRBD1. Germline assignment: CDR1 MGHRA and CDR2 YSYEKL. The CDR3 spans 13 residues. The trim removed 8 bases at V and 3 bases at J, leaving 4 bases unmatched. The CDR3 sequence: CASGQAVNQPQHF. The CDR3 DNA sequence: TGCGCCAGCGGACAGGCGGTCAATCAGCCCCAGCATTTT.

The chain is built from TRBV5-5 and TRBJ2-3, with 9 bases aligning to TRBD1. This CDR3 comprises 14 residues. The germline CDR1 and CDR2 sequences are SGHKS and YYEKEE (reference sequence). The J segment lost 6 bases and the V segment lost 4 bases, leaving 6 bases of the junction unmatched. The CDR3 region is CASSGGTGTDTQYF. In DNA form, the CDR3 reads TGTGCCAGCAGCGGCGGGACAGGGACGGATACGCAGTATTTT. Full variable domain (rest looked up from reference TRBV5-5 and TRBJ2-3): DAGVTQSPTHLIKTRGQQVTLRCSPISGHKSVSWYQQVLGQGPQFIFQYYEKEERGRGNFPDRFSARQFPNYSSELNVNALLLGDSALYLCASSGGTGTDTQYFGPGTRLTVL.

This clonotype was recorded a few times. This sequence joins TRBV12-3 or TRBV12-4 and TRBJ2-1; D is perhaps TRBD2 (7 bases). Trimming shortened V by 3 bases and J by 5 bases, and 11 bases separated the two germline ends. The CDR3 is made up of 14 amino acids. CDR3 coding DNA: TGTGCCAGCAGTTTTGGCGGGGGCAACAATGAGCAGTTCTTC. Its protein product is CASSFGGGNNEQFF.

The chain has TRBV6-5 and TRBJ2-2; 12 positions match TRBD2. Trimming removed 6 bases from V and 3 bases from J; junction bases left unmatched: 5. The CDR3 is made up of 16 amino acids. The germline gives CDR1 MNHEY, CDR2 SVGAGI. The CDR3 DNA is TGTGCCAGCAGGGACACTAGCGGGGGGTACACCGGGGAGCTGTTTTTT. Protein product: CASRDTSGGYTGELFF.

CDR3 protein: CASSDLDSNEAFF. DNA for the CDR3: TGTGCCAGCAGTGATCTCGACAGCAATGAAGCTTTCTTT. V and J are TRBV2 and TRBJ1-1; D possibly corresponds to TRBD1 (5 bases). Germline V gene data show CDR1 as SNHLY and CDR2 as FYNNEI. The CDR3 is 13 amino acids. The V and J ends lost 3 bases and 7 bases respectively, with 12 bases between them.

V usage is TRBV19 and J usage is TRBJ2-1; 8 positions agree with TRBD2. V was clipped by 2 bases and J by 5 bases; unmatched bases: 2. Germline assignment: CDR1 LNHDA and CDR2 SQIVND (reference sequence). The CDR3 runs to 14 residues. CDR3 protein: CASSISGGNNEQFF. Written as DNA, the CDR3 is TGTGCCAGTAGTATAAGCGGGGGAAACAATGAGCAGTTCTTC.

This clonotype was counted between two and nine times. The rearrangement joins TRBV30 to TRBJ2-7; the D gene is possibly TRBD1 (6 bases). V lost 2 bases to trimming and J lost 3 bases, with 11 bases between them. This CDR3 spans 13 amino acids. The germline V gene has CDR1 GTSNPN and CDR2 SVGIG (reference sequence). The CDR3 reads CAWSYGDNYEQYF. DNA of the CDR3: TGTGCCTGGAGTTACGGGGACAACTACGAGCAGTACTTC.

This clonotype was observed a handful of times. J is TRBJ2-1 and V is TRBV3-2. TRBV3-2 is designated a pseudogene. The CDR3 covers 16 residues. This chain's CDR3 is CASSQAVGRTYNEQFF. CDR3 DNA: TGTGCCAGCAGCCAAGCTGTGGGTCGGACCTACAATGAGCAGTTCTTC.

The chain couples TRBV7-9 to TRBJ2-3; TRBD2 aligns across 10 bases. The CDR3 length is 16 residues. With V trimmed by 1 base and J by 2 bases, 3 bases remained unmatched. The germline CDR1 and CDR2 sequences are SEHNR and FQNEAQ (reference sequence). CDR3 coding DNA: TGTGCCAGCAGCTTAGTACTAGCGGGACCCACAGATACGCAGTATTTT. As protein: CASSLVLAGPTDTQYF.

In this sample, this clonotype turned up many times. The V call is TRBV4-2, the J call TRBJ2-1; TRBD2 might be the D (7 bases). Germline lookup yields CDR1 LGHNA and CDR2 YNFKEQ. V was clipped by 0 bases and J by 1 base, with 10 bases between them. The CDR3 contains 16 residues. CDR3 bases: TGTGCCAGCAGCCAAGATAAGGGGGGGTCCTACAATGAGCAGTTCTTC. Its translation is CASSQDKGGSYNEQFF.

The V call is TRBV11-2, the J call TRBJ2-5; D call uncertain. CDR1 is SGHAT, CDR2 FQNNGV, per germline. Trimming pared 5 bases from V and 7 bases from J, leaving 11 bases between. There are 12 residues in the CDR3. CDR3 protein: CASSRDSGTQYF. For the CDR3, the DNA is TGTGCCAGCAGCCGAGACTCAGGGACCCAGTACTTC.

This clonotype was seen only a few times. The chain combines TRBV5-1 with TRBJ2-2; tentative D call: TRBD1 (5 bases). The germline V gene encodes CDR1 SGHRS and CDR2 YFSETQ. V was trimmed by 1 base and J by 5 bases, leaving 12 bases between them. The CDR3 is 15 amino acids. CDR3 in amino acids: CASSLLQGRTGELFF. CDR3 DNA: TGCGCCAGCAGCTTGCTGCAGGGTCGAACCGGGGAGCTGTTTTTT.

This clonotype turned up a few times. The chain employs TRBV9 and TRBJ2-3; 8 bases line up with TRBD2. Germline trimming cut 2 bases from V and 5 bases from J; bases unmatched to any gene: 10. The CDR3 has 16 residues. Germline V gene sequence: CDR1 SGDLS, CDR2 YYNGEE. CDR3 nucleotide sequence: TGTGCCAGCAGCGTCGGGACTAGTCCTCTTCGAGATACGCAGTATTTT. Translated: CASSVGTSPLRDTQYF.

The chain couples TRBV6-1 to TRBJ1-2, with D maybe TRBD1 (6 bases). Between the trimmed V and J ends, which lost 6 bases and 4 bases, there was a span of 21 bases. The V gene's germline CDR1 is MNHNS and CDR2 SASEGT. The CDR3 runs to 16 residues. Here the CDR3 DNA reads TGTGCCAGCAGGGCCAATACAGGGACCGCATTCTATGGCTACACCTTC. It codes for CASRANTGTAFYGYTF.

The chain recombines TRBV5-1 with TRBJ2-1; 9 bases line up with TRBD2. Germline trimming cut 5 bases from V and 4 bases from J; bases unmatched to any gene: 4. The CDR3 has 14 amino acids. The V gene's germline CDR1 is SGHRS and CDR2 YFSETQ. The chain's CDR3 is CASSTSGYYNEQFF. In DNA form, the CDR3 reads TGCGCCAGCAGTACTAGCGGGTATTACAATGAGCAGTTCTTC.

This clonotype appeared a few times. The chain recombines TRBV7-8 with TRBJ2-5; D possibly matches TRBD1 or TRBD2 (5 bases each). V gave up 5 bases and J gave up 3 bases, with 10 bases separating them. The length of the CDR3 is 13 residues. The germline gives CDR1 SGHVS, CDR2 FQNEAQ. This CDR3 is CASSGDGKETQYF. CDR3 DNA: TGTGCCAGCAGCGGGGACGGAAAAGAGACCCAGTACTTC.

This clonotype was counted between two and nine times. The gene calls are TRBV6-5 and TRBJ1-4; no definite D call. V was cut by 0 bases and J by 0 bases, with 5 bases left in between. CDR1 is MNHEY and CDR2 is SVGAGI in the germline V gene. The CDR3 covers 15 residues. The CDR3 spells CASSYSYATNEKLFF. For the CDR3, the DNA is TGTGCCAGCAGTTACTCGTATGCAACTAATGAAAAACTGTTTTTT.

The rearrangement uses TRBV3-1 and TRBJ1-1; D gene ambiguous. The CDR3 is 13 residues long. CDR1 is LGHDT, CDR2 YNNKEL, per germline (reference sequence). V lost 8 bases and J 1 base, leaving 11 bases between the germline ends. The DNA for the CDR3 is TGTGCCAGCGACCAGGCGGGGAACACTGAAGCTTTCTTT. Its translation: CASDQAGNTEAFF.

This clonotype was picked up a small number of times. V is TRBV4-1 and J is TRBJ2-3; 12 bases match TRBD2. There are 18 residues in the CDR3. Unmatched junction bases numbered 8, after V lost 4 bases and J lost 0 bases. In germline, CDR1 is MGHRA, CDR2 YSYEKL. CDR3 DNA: TGCGCCAGCAGCCTCCAGGCTCTAGCGGGGGGGAGCACAGATACGCAGTATTTT. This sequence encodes CASSLQALAGGSTDTQYF.

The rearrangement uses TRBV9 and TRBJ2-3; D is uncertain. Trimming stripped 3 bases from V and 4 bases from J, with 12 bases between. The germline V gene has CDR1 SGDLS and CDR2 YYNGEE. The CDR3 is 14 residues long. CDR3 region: CASSDGAQPDTQYF. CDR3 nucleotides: TGTGCCAGCAGCGACGGCGCACAACCAGATACGCAGTATTTT.

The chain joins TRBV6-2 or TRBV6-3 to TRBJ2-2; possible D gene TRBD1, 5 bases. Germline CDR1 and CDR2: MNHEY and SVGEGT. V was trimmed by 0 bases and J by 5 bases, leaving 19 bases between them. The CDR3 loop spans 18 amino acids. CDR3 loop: CASSYSPLWGAGTGELFF. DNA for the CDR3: TGTGCCAGCAGTTACTCCCCCCTATGGGGCGCAGGGACCGGGGAGCTGTTTTTT.

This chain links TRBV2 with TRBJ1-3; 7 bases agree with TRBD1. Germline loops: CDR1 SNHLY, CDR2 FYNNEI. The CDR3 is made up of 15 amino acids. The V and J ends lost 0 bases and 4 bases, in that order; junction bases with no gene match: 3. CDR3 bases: TGTGCCAGCAGTGAAGCCCGGGACAGAGGAAACACCATATATTTT. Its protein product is CASSEARDRGNTIYF. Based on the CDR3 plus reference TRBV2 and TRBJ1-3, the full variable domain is EPEVTQTPSHQVTQMGQEVILRCVPISNHLYFYWYRQILGQKVEFLVSFYNNEISEKSEIFDDQFSVERPDGSNFTLKIRSTKLEDSAMYFCASSEARDRGNTIYFGEGSWLTVV.

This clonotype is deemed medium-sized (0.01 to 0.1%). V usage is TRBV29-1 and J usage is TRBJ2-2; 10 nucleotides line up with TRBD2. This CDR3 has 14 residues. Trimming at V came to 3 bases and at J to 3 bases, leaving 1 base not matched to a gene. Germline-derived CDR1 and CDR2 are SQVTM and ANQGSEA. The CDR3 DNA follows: TGCAGCGTTGACAGCGGGGGGGACACCGGGGAGCTGTTTTTT. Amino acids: CSVDSGGDTGELFF.